A selection of T cell receptor beta chains follows, all from one sample in a study of blood T cell repertoires in COVID-19. Libraries were prepared by immunoSEQ multiplex PCR; TCRdb keeps only in-frame clonotypes and omits some of them. The sample has about 48,000 clones; 85% to 90% are singletons. The sequencing input was peripheral blood. Receptor source: a woman older than 75 with COVID-19, enrolled during active disease. CDR3s include the opening cysteine and the closing phenylalanine or tryptophan. The D gene is left open where the match is weak.

TRBJ1-6	-	TRBV21-1	CASEPGDSPSPLHF	TGTGCCAGCGAACCCGGGGACAGTCCCTCACCCCTCCACTTT
TRBJ1-4	-	TRBV19	CASSIQGRGATNEKLFF	TGTGCCAGTAGTATCCAGGGTCGCGGAGCAACTAATGAAAAACTGTTTTTT
TRBJ2-2	TRBD2	TRBV3-1/TRBV3-2	CASSFSSGRTGELFF	TGTGCCAGCAGCTTCTCCAGCGGGAGGACCGGGGAGCTGTTTTTT
TRBJ2-1	TRBD2	TRBV4-2	CASSLGTSGIGNEQFF	TGTGCCAGCAGCCTGGGGACTAGCGGGATTGGGAATGAGCAGTTCTTC
TRBJ2-7	-	TRBV3-1/TRBV3-2	CASRRAGRVREQYF	TGTGCCAGCAGGAGGGCAGGTCGAGTCAGGGAGCAGTACTTC
TRBJ2-7	-	TRBV7-2	CASSLVQIYEQYF	TGTGCCAGCAGCTTAGTTCAAATCTACGAGCAGTACTTC
TRBJ1-1	-	TRBV28	CASILEGGNTEAFF	TGTGCCAGCATCCTGGAAGGGGGGAACACTGAAGCTTTCTTT
TRBJ2-3	TRBD2	TRBV4-1	CASTVVGGPTDTQYF	TGCGCCAGCACCGTTGTGGGAGGGCCCACAGATACGCAGTATTTT
TRBJ1-5	-	TRBV15	CATSRQGYQPQHF	TGTGCCACCAGCAGACAGGGGTATCAGCCCCAGCATTTT
TRBJ1-3	-	TRBV19	CASSNQGLPSSGNTIYF	TGTGCCAGTAGTAACCAGGGACTGCCGAGCTCTGGAAACACCATATATTTT
TRBJ1-2	-	TRBV7-9	CASTQQGPLYGYTF	TGTGCCAGCACCCAGCAGGGCCCCCTTTATGGCTACACCTTC
TRBJ2-5	-	TRBV5-1	CASRYGGPQETQYF	TGCGCCAGCAGGTACGGCGGGCCCCAAGAGACCCAGTACTTC
TRBJ2-1	TRBD2	TRBV4-2	CASSQRGLAGGHNEQFF	TGTGCCAGCAGCCAAAGAGGGCTAGCGGGAGGACACAATGAGCAGTTCTTC
TRBJ2-7	-	TRBV5-1	CASTITGGSYEQYF	TGCGCCAGCACCATCACCGGGGGCTCCTACGAGCAGTACTTC
TRBJ1-1	-	TRBV7-2	CASSPRYRRNTEAFF	TGTGCCAGCAGCCCGCGGTACAGGAGAAACACTGAAGCTTTCTTT
TRBJ2-7	-	TRBV7-9	CASSLGNLALGGVGQYF	TGTGCCAGCAGCTTAGGCAACCTCGCTCTAGGGGGAGTTGGGCAGTACTTC
TRBJ2-2	-	TRBV5-6	CASSFQTMSTGELFF	TGTGCCAGCAGCTTCCAAACTATGAGCACCGGGGAGCTGTTTTTT